This is a list of T cell receptor beta chains from one sample in a study of shared clonotypes between healthy human individuals. The assay was immunoSEQ multiplex PCR, and TCRdb's table has in-frame clones only and misses some. In the table there are over a million clones, roughly 96% of which are singletons. Sequenced sample: naive CD4+ T cells sorted from blood. Receptors were obtained from a man aged 30 to 45 in good health. CDR3s include the opening cysteine and the closing phenylalanine or tryptophan. Each record gives: D gene, J gene, V gene, CDR3 protein. D genes are given only for firm matches.

D: TRBD1; J: TRBJ2-7; V: TRBV7-2; CDR3: CASSLVGQYSYEQYF
D: TRBD2; J: TRBJ2-1; V: TRBV28; CDR3: CASSLRLAGISYNEQFF
D: NA; J: TRBJ2-1; V: TRBV10-2; CDR3: CASNYPSGTGQFF
D: TRBD1; J: TRBJ2-2; V: TRBV10-1; CDR3: CASSEFPDRGVRTGELFF
D: NA; J: TRBJ2-1; V: TRBV11-3; CDR3: CASSSTYGASYNEQFF
D: NA; J: TRBJ2-7; V: TRBV2; CDR3: CASNAGPYEQYF
D: TRBD1; J: TRBJ1-2; V: TRBV5-1; CDR3: CASSPGQGAYYGYTF
D: TRBD2; J: TRBJ2-1; V: TRBV5-1; CDR3: CASSWVAGNSYNEQFF
D: TRBD2; J: TRBJ2-1; V: TRBV7-9; CDR3: CASSLAGGRNEQFF
D: TRBD2; J: TRBJ2-1; V: TRBV5-1; CDR3: CASSLGALTSAYNEQFF
D: TRBD2; J: TRBJ2-1; V: TRBV7-6; CDR3: CASSLAGGRTGDEQFF
D: TRBD1; J: TRBJ2-3; V: TRBV9; CDR3: CASSATGADTQYF
D: NA; J: TRBJ1-1; V: TRBV7-3; CDR3: CASSLTGVNTEAFF
D: NA; J: TRBJ1-4; V: TRBV10-2; CDR3: CASSGTLSNEKLFF
D: NA; J: TRBJ2-1; V: TRBV5-1; CDR3: CASSLAVTGSSYNEQFF
D: NA; J: TRBJ2-7; V: TRBV29-1; CDR3: CSVGLGGSISYEQYF
D: TRBD2; J: TRBJ2-1; V: TRBV19; CDR3: CASSIASGQVDEQFF
D: NA; J: TRBJ2-3; V: TRBV29-1; CDR3: CSVRRGSPDTQYF
D: NA; J: TRBJ1-4; V: TRBV5-1; CDR3: CASSPGPLTTNEKLFF
D: NA; J: TRBJ2-7; V: TRBV21-1; CDR3: CASSKGAVSSEQYF
D: TRBD2; J: TRBJ2-1; V: TRBV28; CDR3: CASSLQLLSGTSGRVRAYNEQFF
D: NA; J: TRBJ2-7; V: TRBV15; CDR3: CATSRDSGTRGVDEQYF
D: NA; J: TRBJ1-5; V: TRBV5-8; CDR3: CASSLAVGTPSNQPQHF
D: NA; J: TRBJ2-1; V: TRBV10-3; CDR3: CAIRRGVSYNEQFF
D: NA; J: TRBJ2-1; V: TRBV28; CDR3: CASRVGYNEQFF
D: TRBD2; J: TRBJ2-1; V: TRBV5-1; CDR3: CASSSEGLAGYNEQFF
D: NA; J: TRBJ2-1; V: TRBV5-6; CDR3: CASTKIRIVHNEQFF
D: TRBD2; J: TRBJ2-3; V: TRBV2; CDR3: CASSEPGLATDTQYF
D: NA; J: TRBJ1-4; V: TRBV19; CDR3: CASSSVGGGPEKLFF
D: NA; J: TRBJ2-1; V: TRBV18; CDR3: CASSPPRREQFF
D: NA; J: TRBJ2-5; V: TRBV2; CDR3: CASSEARDGGTQYF
D: NA; J: TRBJ2-7; V: TRBV10-1; CDR3: CASSGQGNYEQYF
D: TRBD1; J: TRBJ1-2; V: TRBV29-1; CDR3: CSGGGGQSLYGYTF
D: TRBD1; J: TRBJ2-6; V: TRBV6-5; CDR3: CASSQQGLRANVLTF
D: NA; J: TRBJ2-7; V: TRBV19; CDR3: CASSILADSSYEQYF
D: NA; J: TRBJ2-7; V: TRBV6-1; CDR3: CASSEAADSYEQYF
D: NA; J: TRBJ2-7; V: TRBV11-2; CDR3: CASSLRASYEQYF
D: TRBD1; J: TRBJ1-4; V: TRBV4-1; CDR3: CASSTRTGGLASEKLFF
D: NA; J: TRBJ1-1; V: TRBV7-9; CDR3: CASSLGRNTEAFF
D: NA; J: TRBJ1-5; V: TRBV14; CDR3: CASSLGPWGQPQHF
D: NA; J: TRBJ2-7; V: TRBV19; CDR3: CASSPKLRYEQYF
D: NA; J: TRBJ2-5; V: TRBV2; CDR3: CASRLGLRETQYF
D: NA; J: TRBJ2-1; V: TRBV5-1; CDR3: CASSLGLGLGNEQFF
D: TRBD2; J: TRBJ2-7; V: TRBV19; CDR3: CASSIGRGRYEQYF
D: TRBD2; J: TRBJ2-3; V: TRBV29-1; CDR3: CSVEEGGLAGTDTQYF
D: NA; J: TRBJ2-5; V: TRBV2; CDR3: CASTKRTVQETQYF
D: NA; J: TRBJ2-1; V: TRBV18; CDR3: CASSPRRAVNEQFF
D: NA; J: TRBJ1-1; V: TRBV5-4; CDR3: CASNGGIINLNTEAFF
D: NA; J: TRBJ1-1; V: TRBV11-2; CDR3: CASSEGRMNTEAFF
D: TRBD1; J: TRBJ1-1; V: TRBV7-9; CDR3: CASSLKRGQTEAFF
D: NA; J: TRBJ2-7; V: TRBV15; CDR3: CATSVGSSYEQYF
D: NA; J: TRBJ1-1; V: TRBV9; CDR3: CASSVDQITEAFF
D: NA; J: TRBJ2-5; V: TRBV14; CDR3: CASSQDWLSQETQYF